These 25 T cell receptor beta chains came from one sample sequenced in a study of T cells after yellow fever vaccination (dated by TCRdb to the late 2010s). The treatment or condition label corresponds to: live attenuated yellow fever vaccine strain. The library was obtained by 5' RACE. The sequencing machine was an Illumina HiSeq 2500. Starting from the raw public reads, TCRdb applied fastp trimming at Q25, assembled clones with MiXCR and retained in-frame beta chains. Rows merge per CDR3 protein into single entries with the most common DNA and genes. Present in this sample are hundreds of thousands of distinct CDR3 sequences, around an eighth of which were seen just once. The ten largest clones capture just under 15% of the sample. Source: PBMCs, taken on the day of the yellow fever booster vaccination. These TCRs come from a man younger than 40 who received the YFV17D yellow fever vaccine.

V and J are TRBV29-1 and TRBJ2-5, with 7 bases lining up with TRBD2. Per germline, CDR1 SQVTM and CDR2 ANQGSEA. The CDR3 is made up of 14 amino acids. The junction had 7 bases not matched to a gene; V was cut back by 5 bases and J by 1 base. The CDR3 loop is CSVRSSGAQETQYF. The CDR3 nucleotides read TGCAGCGTTCGGTCTAGCGGAGCCCAAGAGACCCAGTACTTC.

This clonotype has more than one count but fewer than ten. V is TRBV24-1 and J is TRBJ2-1; the D is unclear. The germline gives CDR1 KGHDR, CDR2 SFDVKD. The V gene lost 5 bases and the J gene lost 4 bases, with 8 bases spanning the gap. The CDR3 contains 13 residues. The CDR3 is CATSGRPYNEQFF. The CDR3 DNA is TGTGCCACCAGTGGGCGGCCTTACAATGAGCAGTTCTTC.

J is TRBJ2-5 and V is TRBV18, with D possibly matching TRBD2 (6 bases). V was trimmed by 4 bases and J by 0 bases, leaving 9 bases between them. This CDR3 region has 14 residues. Looked up from germline, CDR1 is KGHSH and CDR2 is LQKENI. The CDR3 sequence is CASSRGLNQETQYF. The CDR3 bases are TGTGCCAGCTCACGGGGACTCAACCAAGAGACCCAGTACTTC.

This clonotype is a singleton in its sample. Because the CDR3 is missing its conserved closing phenylalanine or tryptophan, this is likely a read error. The chain couples TRBV10-3 to TRBJ1-2; the D is unclear. V was cut by 3 bases and J by 3 bases, with 8 bases left in between. There are 13 residues in the CDR3. CDR1 ENHRY and CDR2 SYGVKD come from the germline V gene. The CDR3 spells CAISEGKDYGYTL. CDR3 coding DNA: TGTGCCATCAGTGAAGGCAAAGACTATGGCTACACCCTC.

This clonotype was seen many times. The chain carries TRBV12-3 or TRBV12-4 and TRBJ2-7; 7 bases are a match to TRBD2. With V trimmed by 4 bases and J by 3 bases, 3 bases remained unmatched. The CDR3 has 13 amino acids. As DNA, the CDR3 is TGTGCCAGCAGTTCGACTAGCAGCTACGAGCAGTACTTC. Its translation is CASSSTSSYEQYF.

This chain uses TRBV5-1 with TRBJ1-3; a possible D gene is TRBD1 (6 bases). The length of the CDR3 is 16 residues. Deletions cut 0 bases from V and 1 base from J, with 11 bases between. Germline V gene data show CDR1 as SGHRS and CDR2 as YFSETQ. CDR3 region: CASSLGPDRSGNTIYF. CDR3 bases: TGCGCCAGCAGCTTGGGGCCTGACAGGTCTGGAAACACCATATATTTT.

This chain joins TRBV27 and TRBJ2-5; D is possibly TRBD1 or TRBD2 (6 bases each). CDR3 size: 15 residues. Germline CDR1 MNHEY, CDR2 SMNVEV (reference sequence). Trimming stripped 5 bases from V and 4 bases from J, with 17 bases between. In DNA form, the CDR3 reads TGTGCCAGCAGTCCCAGAGTACAGGGAGGAGAGACCCAGTACTTC. Translating it yields CASSPRVQGGETQYF.

In its sample, this clonotype was seen a few times. The chain joins TRBV7-2 to TRBJ2-5, with 9 positions matching TRBD1. Germline lookup yields CDR1 SGHTA and CDR2 FQGNSA. The CDR3 consists of 15 residues. V dropped 5 bases and J dropped 1; count of bases not matched to a gene: 5. The CDR3 DNA sequence: TGTGCCAGCAGCCAAGACAGGGGGGGCCAAGAGACCCAGTACTTC. This translates into CASSQDRGGQETQYF. The complete variable domain, with remaining parts taken from reference TRBV7-2 and TRBJ2-5, reads GAGVSQSPSNKVTEKGKDVELRCDPISGHTALYWYRQSLGQGLEFLIYFQGNSAPDKSGLPSDRFSAERTGGSVSTLTIQRTQQEDSAVYLCASSQDRGGQETQYFGPGTRLLVL.

This clonotype appeared many times. The J gene is TRBJ2-1, the V gene TRBV20-1, with D possibly being TRBD1 (5 bases). Germline loops: CDR1 DFQATT, CDR2 SNEGSKA (reference sequence). Trimming cost V 6 bases and J 5 bases, with 14 bases left between them. The CDR3 totals 13 residues. The CDR3 DNA sequence: TGCAGTGCCCCCCACCTCAGGGACAATGAGCAGTTCTTC. It translates to CSAPHLRDNEQFF.

In this sample, this clonotype turned up many times. Germline is not matched at one junction end, which may reflect a read error. V is TRBV5-1 and J is TRBJ2-7; D is possibly TRBD1 (5 bases). Germline V gives CDR1 SGHRS, CDR2 YFSETQ. The CDR3 consists of 12 residues. The CDR3 sequence: CASSLQGYEQYF. CDR3 DNA sequence: TGTGCCAGCAGCTTGCAGGGCTACGAGCAGTACTTC.

This clonotype was seen only a few times. The chain joins TRBV5-1 to TRBJ2-7, with 7 bases aligning to TRBD1. V gave up 4 bases and J gave up 3 bases; unmatched junction bases: 10. The germline V gene has CDR1 SGHRS and CDR2 YFSETQ. This CDR3 spans 15 amino acids. The DNA for the CDR3 is TGCGCCAGCAGCCAGTTACAGGGGTATGTCTACGAGCAGTACTTC. Amino acid sequence: CASSQLQGYVYEQYF.

This clonotype was detected only a few times. This chain links TRBV2 with TRBJ2-2; a weak D match, TRBD2 (5 bases). CDR3 length: 16 amino acids. Germline V gene lookup returns CDR1 SNHLY and CDR2 FYNNEI. Trimming removed 4 bases from V and 3 bases from J, with 15 bases in between. CDR3 sequence (DNA): TGTGCCAGCAGTGGAGGGTCTAGCCGATACACCGGGGAGCTGTTTTTT. It is translated as CASSGGSSRYTGELFF. The full variable domain, completed using reference TRBV2 and TRBJ2-2, is EPEVTQTPSHQVTQMGQEVILRCVPISNHLYFYWYRQILGQKVEFLVSFYNNEISEKSEIFDDQFSVERPDGSNFTLKIRSTKLEDSAMYFCASSGGSSRYTGELFFGEGSRLTVL.

The rearrangement joins TRBV6-1 to TRBJ1-3, with 9 bases lining up with TRBD1. The V gene end was trimmed by 7 bases and the J gene end by 7 bases; junction bases not matched to a gene: 8. Germline V gives CDR1 MNHNS, CDR2 SASEGT. The CDR3 covers 14 residues. CDR3 bases: TGTGCCAGCACCACCGGGACAGGGTTCAACACCATATATTTT. It specifies CASTTGTGFNTIYF.

This clonotype was observed a handful of times. The V call is TRBV29-1, the J call TRBJ2-7; TRBD2 matches 8 bases. With V trimmed by 4 bases and J by 2 bases, 7 bases remained unmatched. Germline V gene data show CDR1 as SQVTM and CDR2 as ANQGSEA. This CDR3 comprises 14 residues. In DNA, the CDR3 is TGCAGCGTTGCCGCGGGAGGAGGCCCCTACGAGCAGTACTTC. It is translated as CSVAAGGGPYEQYF.

The rearrangement joins TRBV6-1 to TRBJ2-7; 9 positions match TRBD2. The CDR3 contains 16 residues. After removal of 2 bases from V and 0 bases from J, the junction contained 5 bases not matched to a gene. In germline, CDR1 is MNHNS, CDR2 SASEGT. The DNA of the CDR3 is TGTGCCAGCAGTGAAATGGCGGGAGGGCCCTCCTACGAGCAGTACTTC. This translates into CASSEMAGGPSYEQYF.

The chain employs TRBV5-4 and TRBJ2-1, with a weak D call TRBD1 (6 bases). Trimming removed 4 bases at V and 7 bases at J, with 12 bases between. The V gene's germline CDR1 is SGHNT and CDR2 YYREEE (reference sequence). There are 13 residues in the CDR3. The CDR3 bases are TGTGCCAGCAGCATCGCAGGGGAGAATGAGCAGTTCTTC. Translated, it gives CASSIAGENEQFF.

This clonotype has a handful of counts. The chain is built from TRBV11-2 and TRBJ2-5, with a tentative D call TRBD1 (6 bases). V lost 5 bases and J lost 4, with 17 bases in between. The CDR3 extends over 15 amino acids. CDR1 and CDR2 (germline): SGHAT, FQNNGV. The CDR3 DNA follows: TGTGCCAGCAGCCTCCCGGACAGTTTTCGAGAGACCCAGTACTTC. This codes for CASSLPDSFRETQYF.

This clonotype was seen more than once but under ten times. J is TRBJ2-3 and V is TRBV10-3; 7 bases are a match to TRBD2. J gave up 3 bases and V 11 bases, and 20 bases lay outside the gene matches. The germline V gene encodes CDR1 ENHRY and CDR2 SYGVKD. This CDR3 contains 17 residues. The CDR3 nucleotides read TGTGCCTCCCAGGCGCCGGGGTGGCGGGGGATTACAGATACGCAGTATTTT. Protein: CASQAPGWRGITDTQYF.

This clonotype has a handful of counts. The J gene is TRBJ2-7, the V gene TRBV6-1; TRBD2 aligns across 11 bases. This CDR3 region has 14 residues. Germline loops: CDR1 MNHNS, CDR2 SASEGT. The trim removed 6 bases at V and 4 bases at J, leaving 5 bases unmatched. CDR3 region: CASRHLAGGYEQYF. In DNA, the CDR3 is TGTGCCAGCAGGCATTTAGCGGGAGGGTACGAGCAGTACTTC.

This clonotype was detected a few times. The rearrangement joins TRBV5-4 to TRBJ2-1, with 9 bases that match TRBD2. Germline CDR1 reads SGHNT; CDR2 reads YYREEE (reference sequence). With 0 bases clipped from V and 8 bases from J, the junction kept 9 bases outside the gene matches. The CDR3 sequence is 16 residues long. CDR3 DNA sequence: TGTGCCAGCAGCTTGGTTGTTGGGACTAGCTTCGATGAGCAGTTCTTC. Translation gives CASSLVVGTSFDEQFF.

The chain employs TRBV19 and TRBJ2-3; 13 nucleotides match TRBD2. In germline, CDR1 is LNHDA, CDR2 SQIVND (reference sequence). This CDR3 comprises 16 residues. With V trimmed by 3 bases and J by 6 bases, 6 bases remained unmatched. The DNA of the CDR3 is TGTGCCAGTAGTATGAGGACTAGCGGGAGCTTGGATACGCAGTATTTT. Translation: CASSMRTSGSLDTQYF.

This clonotype occurred a few times. The chain links TRBV20-1 to TRBJ2-1; D gene unclear. This CDR3 comprises 13 residues. V lost 4 bases, J lost 5 bases, and 12 bases lay in between. The germline CDR1 and CDR2 sequences are DFQATT and SNEGSKA (reference sequence). The CDR3 sequence: CSAMAKLHNEQFF. In nucleotides, the CDR3 is TGCAGTGCTATGGCCAAGCTGCACAATGAGCAGTTCTTC.

This clonotype showed up many times. The gene calls are TRBV29-1 and TRBJ2-1; 7 nucleotides agree with TRBD2. The junction had 8 bases not matched to a gene; V was cut back by 4 bases and J by 5 bases. The V gene's germline CDR1 is SQVTM and CDR2 ANQGSEA. CDR3 length: 14 amino acids. The CDR3 DNA follows: TGCAGCGTTGTCGCGGGAGACGGGAACAATGAGCAGTTCTTC. It yields the protein CSVVAGDGNNEQFF.

This clonotype came up a few times. V is TRBV5-4 and J is TRBJ2-3; 12 positions agree with TRBD2. The CDR3 sequence is 16 residues long. CDR1 SGHNT and CDR2 YYREEE come from the germline V gene (reference sequence). Unmatched junction bases numbered 4, after V lost 3 bases and J lost 2 bases. The CDR3 here is CASSSPSGRDTDTQYF. The CDR3 DNA reads as TGTGCCAGCAGCTCTCCTAGCGGGAGGGACACAGATACGCAGTATTTT.

This clonotype was recorded a few times. This chain connects TRBV7-6 to TRBJ2-3; 7 nucleotides align to TRBD2. Germline V gene data show CDR1 as SGHVS and CDR2 as FNYEAQ. CDR3 size: 16 residues. V gave up 1 base and J gave up 6 bases; unmatched junction bases: 10. The DNA of the CDR3 is TGTGCCAGCAGCTTAGAATTGGGAGGGCCGGGGGATACGCAGTATTTT. The encoded protein is CASSLELGGPGDTQYF.